The T cell receptor beta chain under discussion was sequenced for a study of blood T cell repertoires in COVID-19. Study-wide context: The cDNA or gDNA used as material had been derived from T cells, B-cell-depleted T cells, or PBMCs.

Seattle patient enrollment occurred during active infection, with longitudinal follow-up thereafter. This clone occurred once. Original handling: Scientists estimated how many nucleated cells there were by amplifying reference gene primers. Sequencing was performed with immunoSEQ multiplex PCR; in TCRdb, only in-frame clones are kept and a portion is missing. The D gene and trimming were derived from the DNA, and the V and J assignments and clone size from that table. The sample yields more than 300,000 clones, about nine tenths seen once. Germline values: CDR1 MDHEN, CDR2 SYDVKM. This CDR3 has 14 amino acids. V gave up 8 bases and J gave up 5 bases, with 13 bases separating them.

V and J are TRBV28 and TRBJ1-6; D is unresolved. This clonotype was sampled from a woman between 65 and 79 years old with COVID-19, enrolled during active disease. Source material: peripheral blood. The CDR3 DNA reads as TGTGCCAGCTCCTCCGGGATAGATAATTCACCCCTCCACTTT. Translated: CASSSGIDNSPLHF.